These 28 T cell receptor beta chains were all obtained from the same sample, sequenced in a study of early T cells in non-severe SARS-CoV-2 infection. TCRdb fed the 5' RACE reads into MiXCR, producing one record per CDR3 protein. This sample yields tens of thousands of distinct CDR3 sequences, of which around 10% are seen a single time; around 12% belongs to the top ten. This specimen consisted of whole blood, obtained at baseline. Receptors were obtained from an adult who was a healthcare worker with PCR-confirmed SARS-CoV-2 infection or an uninfected control (not recorded which).

This clonotype came up many times. V usage is TRBV20-1 and J usage is TRBJ2-2; no clear D gene. CDR1 is DFQATT, CDR2 SNEGSKA, per germline (reference sequence). The CDR3 runs 13 residues. V dropped 4 bases and J dropped 0 bases, with 6 bases sitting between them. This chain's CDR3 is CSAIITNTGELFF. The CDR3 DNA is TGCAGTGCTATAATAACGAACACCGGGGAGCTGTTTTTT.

V and J are TRBV20-1 and TRBJ2-5, with 10 bases aligning to TRBD1. CDR3 size: 14 residues. Germline CDR1 reads DFQATT; CDR2 reads SNEGSKA (reference sequence). J gave up 3 bases and V 5 bases, and 6 bases lay outside the gene matches. This CDR3 is CSARIGTGEETQYF. Written as DNA, the CDR3 is TGCAGTGCTCGAATTGGGACAGGGGAAGAGACCCAGTACTTC.

The chain uses TRBV7-2 and TRBJ2-5; no definite D call. V was trimmed by 1 base and J by 4 bases, leaving 10 bases between them. The germline V gene has CDR1 SGHTA and CDR2 FQGNSA. The CDR3 loop spans 14 amino acids. The CDR3 DNA is TGTGCCAGCAGCTTAGGCGGCGGTGCAGAGACCCAGTACTTC. Encoded protein: CASSLGGGAETQYF.

The genes are TRBV28 and TRBJ2-7, with TRBD1 as a possible D gene (6 bases). The germline V gene has CDR1 MDHEN and CDR2 SYDVKM. With 2 bases removed from V and 6 bases from J, the gap between germline ends came to 14 bases. The CDR3 is made up of 14 amino acids. CDR3 in amino acids: CASSLIKGTLEQYF. As DNA, the CDR3 is TGTGCCAGCAGTTTAATTAAGGGGACACTCGAGCAGTACTTC.

This clonotype has a handful of counts. The rearrangement uses TRBV25-1 and TRBJ1-1; D not resolved. The CDR3 runs to 14 residues. CDR1 is MGHDK, CDR2 SYGVNS, per germline. V was shortened by 1 base and J by 7 bases, with 13 bases between the two germline ends. The CDR3 nucleotides read TGTGCCAGCAGTGAATCAAGAGGGAATCATGAAGCTTTCTTT. As protein: CASSESRGNHEAFF.

The V gene is TRBV5-4, the J gene TRBJ2-1; 8 bases align to TRBD1. The CDR3 contains 15 residues. The V and J ends lost 0 bases and 5 bases, in that order; junction bases with no gene match: 4. Germline V gene data show CDR1 as SGHNT and CDR2 as YYREEE (reference sequence). CDR3 in amino acids: CASSLAQGVHNEQFF. The CDR3 coding sequence is TGTGCCAGCAGCTTGGCACAGGGGGTCCACAATGAGCAGTTCTTC.

This chain uses TRBV7-3 with TRBJ1-5, with D possibly TRBD1 on 6 matching bases. V was trimmed by 2 bases and J by 6 bases, leaving 20 bases between them. The CDR3 consists of 17 residues. Germline V gene data show CDR1 as SGHTA and CDR2 as FQGTGA. CDR3 region: CASSLEGRQERIQPQHF. Here the CDR3 DNA reads TGTGCCAGCAGCTTAGAGGGTCGACAGGAGAGGATTCAGCCCCAGCATTTT.

The rearrangement links TRBV5-1 to TRBJ2-4; the D is unclear. V lost 0 bases and J 0 bases, leaving 13 bases between the germline ends. This CDR3 is built from 17 residues. The V gene's germline CDR1 is SGHRS and CDR2 YFSETQ. The CDR3 loop reads CASSLGSDLLAKNIQYF. The CDR3 DNA reads as TGCGCCAGCAGCTTGGGGTCTGACCTTCTAGCCAAAAACATTCAGTACTTC.

This sequence joins TRBV27 and TRBJ1-5, with TRBD1 identical over 7 bases. The CDR3 runs to 14 residues. Germline CDR1 is MNHEY and CDR2 is SMNVEV (reference sequence). With 6 bases clipped from V and 4 bases from J, the junction kept 6 bases outside the gene matches. In nucleotides, the CDR3 is TGTGCCAGCAGATCAGTCAGGGGGAATCAGCCCCAGCATTTT. Encoded protein: CASRSVRGNQPQHF.

J is TRBJ2-2 and V is TRBV9, with D perhaps given as TRBD1 or TRBD2 (5 bases each). This CDR3 is 17 amino acids long. Per germline, CDR1 SGDLS and CDR2 YYNGEE. Trimming removed 0 bases from V and 4 bases from J, with 16 bases in between. CDR3 DNA sequence: TGTGCCAGCAGCGTAGTGGTCGAGGGGCGTTTCACCGGGGAGCTGTTTTTT. Encoded protein: CASSVVVEGRFTGELFF.

This clonotype has ten or more counts. The chain uses TRBV5-1 and TRBJ1-2; D uncertain. The length of the CDR3 is 14 residues. Germline-derived CDR1 and CDR2 are SGHRS and YFSETQ. V was trimmed by 0 bases and J by 8 bases, leaving 14 bases between them. The CDR3 region is CASSLGRTPGGYTF. The CDR3, as DNA: TGCGCCAGCAGCTTGGGGAGGACTCCGGGAGGCTACACCTTC.

This clonotype was counted a few times. The chain links TRBV29-1 to TRBJ2-1; no clear D. The CDR3 consists of 10 residues. From germline, CDR1 is SQVTM and CDR2 ANQGSEA. V was shortened by 4 bases and J by 7 bases, with 5 bases between the two germline ends. The CDR3 region is CSVGQNEQFF. In DNA form, the CDR3 reads TGCAGCGTTGGCCAAAATGAGCAGTTCTTC.

This clonotype was counted many times. This chain connects TRBV5-4 to TRBJ2-1; D is unclear. The V end lost 7 bases, the J end lost 4 bases, and 12 bases lay between the germline ends. Germline V gene lookup returns CDR1 SGHNT and CDR2 YYREEE (reference sequence). CDR3 size: 13 residues. The CDR3 spells CASGRWAYNEQFF. As DNA, the CDR3 is TGTGCCAGCGGTCGATGGGCATACAATGAGCAGTTCTTC.

This chain uses TRBV28 with TRBJ2-7; D is uncertain. CDR1 and CDR2 from the germline V gene are MDHEN and SYDVKM. The CDR3 contains 13 residues. V dropped 10 bases and J dropped 4 bases, with 17 bases sitting between them. The CDR3 region is CATLKPGGYEQYF. Here the CDR3 DNA reads TGTGCCACCCTTAAACCCGGCGGTTACGAGCAGTACTTC. Full variable domain (outside the CDR3, taken from reference TRBV28 and TRBJ2-7): DVKVTQSSRYLVKRTGEKVFLECVQDMDHENMFWYRQDPGLGLRLIYFSYDVKMKEKGDIPEGYSVSREKKERFSLILESASTNQTSMYLCATLKPGGYEQYFGPGTRLTVT.

The chain is built from TRBV11-2 and TRBJ2-3, with 7 bases aligning to TRBD1. V lost 1 base, J lost 2 bases, and 6 bases stayed unmatched. This CDR3 has 16 amino acids. The germline V gene encodes CDR1 SGHAT and CDR2 FQNNGV. The CDR3 is CASSLVGTANTDTQYF. Here the CDR3 DNA reads TGTGCCAGCAGCTTAGTGGGGACAGCCAACACAGATACGCAGTATTTT.

This clonotype has only a few counts. The chain employs TRBV7-9 and TRBJ1-2; TRBD1 matches at 8 bases. V lost 3 bases, J lost 8 bases, and 8 bases stayed unmatched. The CDR3 is 14 amino acids. In germline, CDR1 is SEHNR, CDR2 FQNEAQ (reference sequence). CDR3: CASSLAGGVGGYTF. The CDR3 nucleotides read TGTGCCAGCAGCTTGGCAGGGGGCGTAGGAGGCTACACCTTC.

This clonotype was detected a few times. The chain employs TRBV15 and TRBJ2-5; 8 nucleotides align to TRBD1. This CDR3 comprises 16 residues. Trimming at V came to 0 bases and at J to 5 bases, leaving 8 bases not matched to a gene. Germline values: CDR1 LNHNV, CDR2 YYDKDF (reference sequence). CDR3 sequence: CATSRDGDRGWETQYF. CDR3 DNA sequence: TGTGCCACCAGCAGAGACGGCGACAGGGGATGGGAGACCCAGTACTTC.

This chain links TRBV29-1 with TRBJ2-2, with a weak D call TRBD1 (6 bases). The CDR3 loop spans 14 amino acids. In germline, CDR1 is SQVTM, CDR2 ANQGSEA. Trimming stripped 0 bases from V and 6 bases from J, with 11 bases between. The DNA of the CDR3 is TGCAGCGTTGAAGATCAGGGGTTCCCCGGGGAGCTGTTTTTT. Protein product: CSVEDQGFPGELFF.

The V gene is TRBV11-2, the J gene TRBJ2-1; D not certain. Trimming left V 6 bases short and J 0 bases short, with 9 bases between. Germline V lookup: CDR1 SGHAT, CDR2 FQNNGV. CDR3 length: 14 residues. As DNA, the CDR3 is TGTGCCAGCAGGTATTTCAGCTCCTACAATGAGCAGTTCTTC. Translating gives CASRYFSSYNEQFF.

This clonotype appeared many times. The chain uses TRBV29-1 and TRBJ2-1, with 8 positions matching TRBD1. Germline CDR1 reads SQVTM; CDR2 reads ANQGSEA. V lost 5 bases to trimming and J lost 2 bases; unmatched junction nucleotides: 5. The CDR3 is 14 amino acids. The CDR3 DNA follows: TGCAGCGTTTCGGGACAGGAGCCCTACAATGAGCAGTTCTTC. Its protein is CSVSGQEPYNEQFF.

In this sample, this clonotype turned up a few times. This chain connects TRBV20-1 to TRBJ2-3; TRBD2 matches at 9 bases. In germline, CDR1 is DFQATT, CDR2 SNEGSKA (reference sequence). The CDR3 extends over 14 amino acids. V shed 3 bases, J shed 8 bases, and the junction held 9 bases outside the gene matches. The CDR3 protein is CSARTSGDRSTQYF. The CDR3 DNA sequence: TGCAGTGCTAGGACTAGCGGAGACCGTTCTACGCAGTATTTT.

DNA of the CDR3: TGCAGCGTCGAGCCATTAGCGGGACACCAAGAGACCCAGTACTTC. It specifies CSVEPLAGHQETQYF. The chain carries TRBV29-1 and TRBJ2-5; 8 nucleotides match TRBD2. After removal of 6 bases from V and 0 bases from J, the junction contained 9 bases not matched to a gene. The germline gives CDR1 SQVTM, CDR2 ANQGSEA. The CDR3 sequence is 15 residues long.

In its sample, this clonotype was seen a few times. The genes are TRBV6-6 and TRBJ2-7; no clear D. In germline, CDR1 is MNHNY, CDR2 SVGAGI (reference sequence). CDR3 length: 14 amino acids. V gave up 2 bases and J gave up 3 bases, with 11 bases separating them. The CDR3 sequence is CASSYGGVNYEQYF. In DNA, the CDR3 is TGTGCCAGCAGTTACGGTGGAGTCAACTACGAGCAGTACTTC.

The chain uses TRBV28 and TRBJ2-6; D remains ambiguous. Germline V gene data show CDR1 as MDHEN and CDR2 as SYDVKM. CDR3 length equals 17 residues. Trimming took off 8 bases at V and 1 base at J, with 18 bases between the two ends. The CDR3 sequence: CASLNGPGLSGANVLTF. CDR3 nucleotides: TGTGCCAGCCTAAATGGGCCAGGCTTATCTGGGGCCAACGTCCTGACTTTC.

This clonotype was counted between two and nine times. J is TRBJ2-4 and V is TRBV6-1; D remains unclear. CDR1 and CDR2 (germline): MNHNS, SASEGT. This CDR3 has 16 residues. Between the trimmed V and J ends, which lost 6 bases and 0 bases, there was a span of 15 bases. CDR3 region: CASSPWLSGAKNIQYF. The CDR3 nucleotides read TGTGCCAGCAGCCCCTGGTTGTCAGGAGCCAAAAACATTCAGTACTTC.

The chain links TRBV28 to TRBJ2-7; perhaps TRBD1 as D (6 bases). The CDR3 runs to 14 residues. CDR1 is MDHEN and CDR2 is SYDVKM in the germline V gene. V was trimmed by 5 bases and J by 2 bases, leaving 13 bases between them. This CDR3 is CASSPHREPYEQYF. The CDR3 DNA follows: TGTGCCAGCAGTCCCCACAGGGAACCCTACGAGCAGTACTTC.

This clonotype has only a few counts. This chain joins TRBV28 and TRBJ1-5; D is perhaps TRBD1 (6 bases). CDR1 MDHEN and CDR2 SYDVKM come from the germline V gene. Trimming cost V 2 bases and J 0 bases, with 14 bases left between them. This CDR3 has 17 residues. CDR3 sequence (DNA): TGTGCCAGCAGTTTAGGGGTTACACAGGGTAGCAATCAGCCCCAGCATTTT. Protein sequence: CASSLGVTQGSNQPQHF.

This clonotype was detected ten times or more. V is TRBV19 and J is TRBJ1-2; D not certain. Germline V CDR1 and CDR2: LNHDA, SQIVND (reference sequence). V shed 6 bases and J shed 2 bases, with 7 bases lying between them. The CDR3 length is 12 residues. In DNA form, the CDR3 reads TGTGCCAGTAGGCAAGGGAACTATGGCTACACCTTC. Its translation: CASRQGNYGYTF.